This TCR beta chain was documented in a study of T cell repertoires in cytomegalovirus infection. About the study: It can be stated that public TCR beta signatures indicated CMV infection as well as a matching HLA type. The study, taken as a whole, reports: The study identified carriers of CMV plus the relevant HLA from cumulative public TCR beta family frequency. In two of eight donors, the top clonotype was HLA-C-restricted CMV-specific.

TCRdb reprocessed the reads via MiXCR and lists one record per CDR3 protein. This table has 250,000 to 400,000 distinct CDR3 sequences, 25% appearing once. CDR3 length: 14 residues. Germline values: CDR1 LGHNA, CDR2 YNFKEQ. Deletions cut 4 bases from V and 2 bases from J, with 9 bases between. There are a few counts of this clonotype. Its matching antigen is unknown. Sequenced material: cultured PBMCs, taken from culture after CMV antigen stimulation. This clonotype was obtained from a human donor in good health (CMV status not recorded). Some clones in this sample may be carry-over from other donors' samples. V usage is TRBV4-2 and J usage is TRBJ2-1, with D unresolved. CDR3 in DNA: TGTGCCAGCAGCCTCATGGGAACCTACAATGAGCAGTTCTTC. As protein: CASSLMGTYNEQFF.